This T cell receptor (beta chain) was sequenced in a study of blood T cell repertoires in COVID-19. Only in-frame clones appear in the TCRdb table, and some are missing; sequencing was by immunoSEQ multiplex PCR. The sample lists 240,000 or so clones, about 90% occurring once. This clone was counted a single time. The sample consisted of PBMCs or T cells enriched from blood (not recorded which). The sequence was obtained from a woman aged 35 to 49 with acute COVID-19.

In nucleotides, the CDR3 is TGCAGCGTTCTTTTAGCGGGAAGATTGTACAATGAGCAGTTCTTC. It is translated as CSVLLAGRLYNEQFF. This chain joins TRBV29-1 and TRBJ2-1; 8 bases fit TRBD2. The CDR3 contains 15 residues. The germline V gene has CDR1 SQVTM and CDR2 ANQGSEA. V lost 5 bases to trimming and J lost 4 bases; unmatched junction nucleotides: 10.